The 14 T cell receptor beta chains below all came from one sample that was sequenced in a study of Ad26.COV2.S vaccination and SARS-CoV-2 variants. TCRdb's table, derived via immunoSEQ multiplex PCR, lists solely in-frame clones and lacks some. The table has around 300,000 clones, about 90% seen once. Treatment meaning: 19 received Ad26.COV2.S at low or high dose, single or two shots; a few received placebo; per-sample allocation not given. Sampling occurred on day 63 after the first vaccine or placebo injection. The input for sequencing was peripheral blood, taken in a trial of Ad26.COV2.S vaccine versus placebo. The receptors here all came from a person between 18 and 59 years old who received the Ad26.COV2.S COVID-19 vaccine or a placebo.

This clone has just a few counts. The V call is TRBV4-1, the J call TRBJ2-7, with D maybe TRBD2 (7 bases). CDR1 MGHRA and CDR2 YSYEKL come from the germline V gene. V lost 2 bases, J lost 1 base, and 18 bases lay in between. The CDR3 length is 17 residues. Written as DNA, the CDR3 is TGCGCCAGCAGCCAAAGGGGGGGCGAGGGAAGGTCCTACGAGCAGTACTTC. Translated, it gives CASSQRGGEGRSYEQYF.

The chain carries TRBV19 and TRBJ2-7; TRBD1 matches 11 bases. After removal of 6 bases from V and 4 bases from J, the junction contained 5 bases not matched to a gene. This CDR3 is built from 14 residues. Germline V gives CDR1 LNHDA, CDR2 SQIVND (reference sequence). This CDR3 reads CASSPGTGGYEQYF. DNA for the CDR3: TGTGCCAGTAGCCCCGGGACAGGGGGGTACGAGCAGTACTTC.

The chain is built from TRBV7-9 and TRBJ1-1; no reliable D call. There are 11 residues in the CDR3. The V gene lost 2 bases and the J gene lost 8 bases, with 6 bases spanning the gap. Per germline, CDR1 SEHNR and CDR2 FQNEAQ (reference sequence). The CDR3 sequence: CASSLKVEAFF. Here the CDR3 DNA reads TGTGCCAGCAGCTTAAAGGTAGAAGCTTTCTTT.

The DNA of the CDR3 is TGTGCCAGCAGTAAACCAATTGGGACAGGGGGCAGGGTAGATACGCAGTATTTT. This translates into CASSKPIGTGGRVDTQYF. This chain uses TRBV28 with TRBJ2-3, with 12 bases fitting TRBD1. Trimming took 5 bases from V and 5 from J; bases not matched to a gene: 14. The CDR3 length is 18 residues. Per the germline V gene, CDR1 is MDHEN and CDR2 is SYDVKM.

The gene calls are TRBV2 and TRBJ1-2; D possibly corresponds to TRBD1 (6 bases). V was clipped by 5 bases and J by 1 base, with 8 bases between them. This CDR3 is 13 amino acids long. Germline V gene lookup returns CDR1 SNHLY and CDR2 FYNNEI. The CDR3 loop is CASSQDSNYGYTF. In DNA form, the CDR3 reads TGTGCCAGCAGTCAGGACAGTAACTATGGCTACACCTTC.

V is TRBV19 and J is TRBJ1-5; perhaps TRBD1 as D (5 bases). The V end lost 3 bases, the J end lost 5 bases, and 17 bases lay between the germline ends. This CDR3 comprises 16 residues. Looked up from germline, CDR1 is LNHDA and CDR2 is SQIVND (reference sequence). CDR3 in DNA: TGTGCCAGTAGTATCCTTACTACCGACAGTTATCAGCCCCAGCATTTT. Encoded protein: CASSILTTDSYQPQHF.

The rearrangement uses TRBV6-4 and TRBJ1-1, with D tentatively TRBD1 (6 bases). CDR3 size: 14 residues. V was shortened by 6 bases and J by 3 bases, with 14 bases between the two germline ends. Germline V lookup: CDR1 MRHNA, CDR2 SNTAGT. CDR3 coding DNA: TGTGCCAGCAGAGGAACAGGGTGGGACACTGAAGCTTTCTTT. Residues: CASRGTGWDTEAFF.

This chain links TRBV3-1 (or the pseudogene TRBV3-2) with TRBJ1-1; no firm D call. The V and J ends lost 0 bases and 6 bases respectively, with 20 bases between them. CDR3 length: 17 amino acids. Germline V lookup: CDR1 LGHDT, CDR2 YNNKEL (reference sequence). DNA for the CDR3: TGTGCCAGCAGCCAAGATAATTTTCAGGAGGGAACTGCTGAAGCTTTCTTT. Translated: CASSQDNFQEGTAEAFF.

The chain combines TRBV29-1 with TRBJ1-3; 10 bases line up with TRBD1. Germline-derived CDR1 and CDR2 are SQVTM and ANQGSEA. The CDR3 is 19 residues long. V was pared by 1 base and J by 7 bases, with 19 bases of the junction left unmatched. The CDR3 bases are TGCAGCGTTGAAGTCCCCTCCGGGACAGGGGTAATAGAAGGGAACACCATATATTTT. Amino acid sequence: CSVEVPSGTGVIEGNTIYF.

The chain has TRBV10-3 and TRBJ1-2; 7 bases align to TRBD1. The V gene's germline CDR1 is ENHRY and CDR2 SYGVKD. V shed 2 bases, J shed 6 bases, and the junction held 6 bases outside the gene matches. The CDR3 extends over 14 amino acids. The CDR3: CAISEANRGNGYTF. The CDR3 region has the DNA TGTGCCATCAGTGAGGCCAACAGGGGAAATGGCTACACCTTC.

To note about this clone: The same CDR3 also results from other DNA sequences found in this sample. V and J are TRBV5-1 and TRBJ1-1; D is unresolved. Germline CDR1 reads SGHRS; CDR2 reads YFSETQ. The V and J ends lost 1 base and 1 base respectively, with 5 bases between them. The CDR3 runs 13 residues. CDR3: CASSLRQNTEAFF. CDR3 nucleotide sequence: TGCGCCAGCAGCTTGCGACAGAACACTGAAGCTTTCTTT.

The rearrangement joins TRBV10-3 to TRBJ1-4; D uncertain. Germline-derived CDR1 and CDR2 are ENHRY and SYGVKD. This CDR3 is 16 amino acids long. With 3 bases removed from V and 2 bases from J, the gap between germline ends came to 13 bases. The CDR3 sequence: CAISETGGRTNEKLFF. The CDR3 nucleotides read TGTGCCATCAGTGAAACTGGAGGGAGGACTAATGAAAAACTGTTTTTT.

This chain links TRBV7-2 with TRBJ2-1, with TRBD2 matching over 10 bases. The germline V gene encodes CDR1 SGHTA and CDR2 FQGNSA. The CDR3 has 18 amino acids. Trimming at V came to 5 bases and at J to 7 bases, leaving 17 bases not matched to a gene. CDR3 protein: CASSATLTSGEVRNEQFF. CDR3 in DNA: TGTGCCAGCAGCGCTACTCTTACTAGCGGGGAGGTTAGAAATGAGCAGTTCTTC.

This clone appeared once. CDR3 bases: TGTGCCAGCAGTTACTCGACGGGCTACGAGCAGTACTTC. Encoded protein: CASSYSTGYEQYF. This sequence joins TRBV6-5 and TRBJ2-7; no reliable D call. In germline, CDR1 is MNHEY, CDR2 SVGAGI. V lost 0 bases and J lost 3, with 6 bases in between. This CDR3 contains 13 residues.